The 2 T cell receptor beta chains reported below all come from one sample, sequenced in a study of blood T cells in healthy people across ages. Alongside a J-beta primer mix, a sample-barcoded 5' primer served in a second PCR lasting about 7 to 11 cycles. TCRdb analysed the 5' RACE reads with MiXCR anew, one entry per CDR3 protein. The sample carries hundreds of thousands of distinct CDR3 sequences, roughly 21% recorded once. The sample comprised blood. The receptor set was obtained from a man between 65 and 80 years old in good health.

The chain couples TRBV6-1 to TRBJ2-4; D not certain. V shed 1 base and J shed 5 bases, with 3 bases lying between them. Germline CDR1 and CDR2: MNHNS and SASEGT. The CDR3 is 12 residues long. The CDR3 protein is CASSEGENIQYF. For the CDR3, the DNA is TGTGCCAGCAGTGAAGGGGAAAACATTCAGTACTTC.

This clonotype was picked up a small number of times. J is TRBJ2-1 and V is TRBV28; 7 bases line up with TRBD1. The V gene end was trimmed by 5 bases and the J gene end by 6 bases; junction bases not matched to a gene: 4. Germline CDR1 and CDR2: MDHEN and SYDVKM. CDR3 length equals 13 residues. The CDR3 bases are TGTGCCAGCAGTGGTGGGACAGTCAATGAGCAGTTCTTC. It codes for CASSGGTVNEQFF. The variable domain in full, with the rest retrieved from reference TRBV28 and TRBJ2-1, is DVKVTQSSRYLVKRTGEKVFLECVQDMDHENMFWYRQDPGLGLRLIYFSYDVKMKEKGDIPEGYSVSREKKERFSLILESASTNQTSMYLCASSGGTVNEQFFGPGTRLTVL.